This is a list of T cell receptor beta chains from one sample in a study of blood T cell repertoires in COVID-19. Data came from immunoSEQ multiplex PCR; TCRdb stores just in-frame clones and leaves some out. Here the sample spans under 400,000 clones, about 90% being singletons. The specimen sequenced was peripheral blood. These receptor sequences come from a young woman with COVID-19, enrolled during active disease. Each CDR3 is given with its conserved first and last residue. D genes are given only for firm matches. Some rows have no size entry. The others give once, few or many, or a class for an expanded clone.

NA	18	TRBJ2-5	TRBV6-1	TRBD2	TGTGCCAGCAGTGCTTTCCGCCGGGGACTAGCGGTCAAAGAGACCCAGTACTTC	CASSAFRRGLAVKETQYF
NA	14	TRBJ2-3	TRBV5-8	NA	TGTGCCAGCAGCTGGGGCAGGGTTGGAGATACGCAGTATTTT	CASSWGRVGDTQYF
NA	16	TRBJ1-1	TRBV21-1	NA	TGTGCCAGCAGCAAAAATTACTCGGGAAGTGACACTGAAGCTTTCTTT	CASSKNYSGSDTEAFF
once	15	TRBJ1-2	TRBV28	TRBD1	TGTGCCAGCAGTTTAGGACAGGGAGGGAGCTATGGCTACACCTTC	CASSLGQGGSYGYTF
NA	15	TRBJ2-7	TRBV5-4	TRBD2	TGTGCCAGCAGCTTGATAGCGGGAGCCGGATACGAGCAGTACTTC	CASSLIAGAGYEQYF
NA	20	TRBJ2-4	TRBV28	TRBD2	TGTGCCAGCAGTTTAGAAGCGGGAGAAATTATAGATCTAGCCAAAAACATTCAGTACTTC	CASSLEAGEIIDLAKNIQYF
NA	14	TRBJ1-6	TRBV30	NA	TGTGCCTGGAGTCTGTGGGGGCCAAATTCACCCCTCCACTTT	CAWSLWGPNSPLHF
NA	12	TRBJ1-1	TRBV24-1	NA	TGTGCCACCAGTGCCACAGGGCTGGAAGCTTTCTTT	CATSATGLEAFF
NA	15	TRBJ2-7	TRBV6-6	TRBD1	TGTGCCAGCAGTTACTCTGGGCAGGGGGCTTACGAGCAGTACTTC	CASSYSGQGAYEQYF
NA	13	TRBJ1-1	TRBV6-6	NA	TGTGCCAGCAGTCGGCTGTTCGGCACTGAAGCTTTCTTT	CASSRLFGTEAFF
few	15	TRBJ2-7	TRBV5-1	TRBD2	TGCGCCAGCAGCCCCGGGACTAGCGGAACCTACGAGCAGTACTTC	CASSPGTSGTYEQYF
NA	15	TRBJ2-7	TRBV6-5	TRBD1	TGTGCCAGCAGTTACTCGGGGGACAGCTCCTACGAGCAGTACTTC	CASSYSGDSSYEQYF
NA	13	TRBJ2-1	TRBV24-1	NA	TGTGCCACCAGTTCAACGACTTACAATGAGCAGTTCTTC	CATSSTTYNEQFF
once	14	TRBJ2-7	TRBV19	NA	TGTGCCAGTAGTACCCCCCAGGCAACCTACGAGCAGTACTTC	CASSTPQATYEQYF
NA	14	TRBJ2-7	TRBV2	TRBD2	TGTGCCAGCAGGATAACTAGCGGCTCCTACGAGCAGTACTTC	CASRITSGSYEQYF
NA	14	TRBJ1-5	TRBV6-2/TRBV6-3	TRBD1	TGTGCCAGCAGCCGCGGACAGGTATTCCAGCCCCAGCATTTT	CASSRGQVFQPQHF
NA	15	TRBJ2-5	TRBV5-1	NA	TGCGCCAGCAGCCCCGGGCTAGCGAGTCAAGAGACCCAGTACTTC	CASSPGLASQETQYF
NA	15	TRBJ1-4	TRBV4-1	NA	TGCGCCAGCAGCCAGGGTGGCAGGGTTAATGAAAAACTGTTTTTT	CASSQGGRVNEKLFF
NA	16	TRBJ2-7	TRBV7-8	TRBD1	TGTGCCAGCAGCTTAAGTCTCGGGGACAGGGGGTCCGAGCAGTACTTC	CASSLSLGDRGSEQYF
NA	15	TRBJ1-1	TRBV10-1	NA	TGCGCCAGCAGTGAGCGCCAGGGGATCGGCACTGAAGCTTTCTTT	CASSERQGIGTEAFF
once	16	TRBJ2-3	TRBV5-5	TRBD2	TGTGCCAGCAGCCCGGCGACTAGCGGGTTTCGAGATACGCAGTATTTT	CASSPATSGFRDTQYF
NA	14	TRBJ1-1	TRBV5-3	NA	TGTGCCATTAGAAGCAGTTGGGAGGGCACTGAAGCTTTCTTT	CAIRSSWEGTEAFF
NA	13	TRBJ2-3	TRBV27	TRBD1	TGTGCCAGCGGGAACAGGGGGCGAGATACGCAGTATTTT	CASGNRGRDTQYF
NA	17	TRBJ1-4	TRBV7-9	NA	TGTGCCAGCAGCCCCCGCGGGGTGAGCGGACATAATGAAAAACTGTTTTTT	CASSPRGVSGHNEKLFF
once	12	TRBJ1-2	TRBV7-2	NA	TGTGCCAGCAGCTTAGCGAGCAGGCCCGGCACCTTC	CASSLASRPGTF
NA	13	TRBJ2-7	TRBV29-1	TRBD2	TGCAGCGTGGCGGGACTAGCGGGGGTCGAGCAGTACTTC	CSVAGLAGVEQYF
NA	15	TRBJ2-1	TRBV28	TRBD2	TGTGCCAGCAGTCCAGAGGGAGGGCCCGTTCATGAGCAGTTCTTC	CASSPEGGPVHEQFF
NA	16	TRBJ2-1	TRBV6-2/TRBV6-3	TRBD2	TGTGCCAGCAGTATCCCTACTAGCGGGAGTTACAATGAGCAGTTCTTC	CASSIPTSGSYNEQFF
NA	15	TRBJ1-6	TRBV28	TRBD1	TGTGCCAGCAGCCCGGGACAGCTAGGGGATTCACCCCTCCACTTT	CASSPGQLGDSPLHF
NA	15	TRBJ2-7	TRBV2	TRBD1	TGTGCCAGCAGTCAGCGGCCACAGGGGCCATACGAGCAGTACTTC	CASSQRPQGPYEQYF
NA	14	TRBJ1-1	TRBV1	NA	TGCATTATTCCGGGGTTCTGGGTGGACACTGAAGCTTTCTTT	CIIPGFWVDTEAFF
once	16	TRBJ2-1	TRBV28	NA	TGTGCCAGCACTCCGGGCGGGGCCCTATCCTACAATGAGCAGTTCTTC	CASTPGGALSYNEQFF
NA	16	TRBJ2-1	TRBV11-2	TRBD2	TGTGCCAGCAGCCTCTACGGGACTAAAACCTACAATGAGCAGTTCTTC	CASSLYGTKTYNEQFF
NA	17	TRBJ1-3	TRBV7-6	NA	TGTGCCAGCAGCTTAGTATTAGGGGCCACCTCTGGAAACACCATATATTTT	CASSLVLGATSGNTIYF
once	13	TRBJ2-7	TRBV27	TRBD1	TGTGCCAGCGGTCCGGGACAGGTCTACGAGCAGTACTTC	CASGPGQVYEQYF
NA	16	TRBJ2-2	TRBV10-3	TRBD2	TGTGCCATCAGTGAGTCGACGGCGGGGGACGACGGGGAGCTGTTTTTT	CAISESTAGDDGELFF
NA	15	TRBJ2-6	TRBV19	NA	TGTGCCAGTACCCCCTCGGGGAGTGGGGCCAACGTCCTGACTTTC	CASTPSGSGANVLTF
NA	18	TRBJ2-3	TRBV4-2	NA	TGTGCCAGCAGCCAATCCCCGGGAGATGGTAGGGAGGCAGATACGCAGTATTTT	CASSQSPGDGREADTQYF
NA	13	TRBJ1-2	TRBV25-1	NA	TGTGCCAGCAGTGAATCGGGGGGGCTTGGCTACACCTTC	CASSESGGLGYTF
NA	17	TRBJ2-2	TRBV3-1/TRBV3-2	TRBD2	TGTGCCAGCAGCCAAGGAGTTCTAGCGGGTGTCACCGGGGAGCTGTTTTTT	CASSQGVLAGVTGELFF
NA	15	TRBJ2-1	TRBV9	TRBD2	TGTGCCAGCAGCGTTTCTAGCGGGGTCTCCCATGAGCAGTTCTTC	CASSVSSGVSHEQFF
once	14	TRBJ1-2	TRBV24-1	NA	TGTGCCACCAGTGATTTCCGGACAGATTATGGCTACACCTTC	CATSDFRTDYGYTF
once	12	TRBJ2-2	TRBV4-1	NA	TGCGCCAGCAGCCCCCTGTCCGGGGAGCTGTTTTTT	CASSPLSGELFF
NA	15	TRBJ1-1	TRBV19	NA	TGTGCCAGTAGTCCGCTGACAGGACCGAACACTGAAGCTTTCTTT	CASSPLTGPNTEAFF
NA	16	TRBJ2-7	TRBV4-2	NA	TGTGCCAGCAGCCCCGAGGGGAGCGGGACACTCTACGAGCAGTACTTC	CASSPEGSGTLYEQYF
NA	14	TRBJ2-7	TRBV5-5	NA	TGTGCCAGCAGCGCGACACGGTTCTCCTACGAGCAGTACTTC	CASSATRFSYEQYF
NA	15	TRBJ1-5	TRBV5-5	TRBD1	TGTGCCAGCAGCCGGGACAGGGGTATCAATCAGCCCCAGCATTTT	CASSRDRGINQPQHF
NA	16	TRBJ2-3	TRBV7-2	NA	TGTGCCAGCAGCTTAGGGGGGTCTGGGGGCGCAGATACGCAGTATTTT	CASSLGGSGGADTQYF